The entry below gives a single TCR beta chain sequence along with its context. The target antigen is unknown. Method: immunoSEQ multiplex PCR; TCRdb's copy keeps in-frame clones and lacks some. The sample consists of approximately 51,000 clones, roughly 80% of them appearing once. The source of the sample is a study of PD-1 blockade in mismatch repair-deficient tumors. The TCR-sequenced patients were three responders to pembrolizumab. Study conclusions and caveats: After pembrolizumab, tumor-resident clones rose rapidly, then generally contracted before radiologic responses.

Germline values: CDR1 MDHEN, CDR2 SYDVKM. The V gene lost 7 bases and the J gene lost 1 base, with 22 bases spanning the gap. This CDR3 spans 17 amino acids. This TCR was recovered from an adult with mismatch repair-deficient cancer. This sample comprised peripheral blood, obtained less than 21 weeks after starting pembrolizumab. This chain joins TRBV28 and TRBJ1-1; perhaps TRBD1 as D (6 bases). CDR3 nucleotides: TGTGCCAGCAACCTAGGGGGGTGGCAGGGGAAGAACACTGAAGCTTTCTTT. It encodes CASNLGGWQGKNTEAFF.